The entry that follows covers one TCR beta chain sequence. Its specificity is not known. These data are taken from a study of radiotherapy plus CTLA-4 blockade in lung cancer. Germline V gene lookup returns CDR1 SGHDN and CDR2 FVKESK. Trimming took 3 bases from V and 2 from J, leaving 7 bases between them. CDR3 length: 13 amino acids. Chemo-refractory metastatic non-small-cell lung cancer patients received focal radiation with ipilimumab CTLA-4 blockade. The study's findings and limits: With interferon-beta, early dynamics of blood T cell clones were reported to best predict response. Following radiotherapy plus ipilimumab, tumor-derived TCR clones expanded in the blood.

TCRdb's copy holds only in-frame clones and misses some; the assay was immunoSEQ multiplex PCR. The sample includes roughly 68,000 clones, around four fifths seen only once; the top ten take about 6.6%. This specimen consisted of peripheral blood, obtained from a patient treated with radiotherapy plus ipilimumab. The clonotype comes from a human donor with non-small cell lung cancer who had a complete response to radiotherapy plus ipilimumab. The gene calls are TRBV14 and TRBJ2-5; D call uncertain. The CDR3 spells CASSQGRQETQYF. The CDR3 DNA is TGTGCCAGCAGCCAGGGCAGACAAGAGACCCAGTACTTC.